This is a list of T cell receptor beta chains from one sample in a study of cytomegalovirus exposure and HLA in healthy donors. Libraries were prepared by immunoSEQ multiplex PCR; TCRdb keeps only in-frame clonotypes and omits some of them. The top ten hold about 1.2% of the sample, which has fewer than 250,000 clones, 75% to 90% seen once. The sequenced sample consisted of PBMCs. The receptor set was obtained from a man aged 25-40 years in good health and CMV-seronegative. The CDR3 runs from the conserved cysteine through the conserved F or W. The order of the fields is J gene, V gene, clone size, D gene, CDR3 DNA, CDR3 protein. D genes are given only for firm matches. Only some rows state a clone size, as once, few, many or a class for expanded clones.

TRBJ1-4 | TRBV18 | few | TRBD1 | TGTGCCAGCTCACCACCAGATACAGGGGGACGTGAAAAACTGTTTTTT | CASSPPDTGGREKLFF
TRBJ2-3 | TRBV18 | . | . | TGTGCCAGCTCACCCCAGGGAATAAGCACAGATACGCAGTATTTT | CASSPQGISTDTQYF
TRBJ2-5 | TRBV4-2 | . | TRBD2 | TGTGCCAGCGCTACTAGCGGGGGAGCACAAGAGACCCAGTACTTC | CASATSGGAQETQYF
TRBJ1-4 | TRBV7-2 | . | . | TGTGCCAGCAGCTTAGATTGGGGGAGCGGGGAAAAACTGTTTTTT | CASSLDWGSGEKLFF
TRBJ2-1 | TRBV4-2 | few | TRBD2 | TGTGCCAGCAGCCCCCCGGGACTAGCGGGGGGGCTAGAGCAGTTCTTC | CASSPPGLAGGLEQFF
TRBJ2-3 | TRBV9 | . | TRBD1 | TGTGCCAGCAGCCAAACCGGGACAGGGGTCACAGATACGCAGTATTTT | CASSQTGTGVTDTQYF
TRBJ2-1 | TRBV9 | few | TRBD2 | TGTGCCAGCAGCGTAGGTGGGGGGGGGACCAGGTACAATGAGCAGTTCTTC | CASSVGGGGTRYNEQFF
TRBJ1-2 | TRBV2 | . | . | TGTGCCACCCTAAACAGTAACCAAGCTAACTATGGCTACACCTTC | CATLNSNQANYGYTF
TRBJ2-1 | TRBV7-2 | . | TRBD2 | TGTGCCAGCAGCTCCACGTGGCGGGGGGCTAATGAGCAGTTCTTC | CASSSTWRGANEQFF
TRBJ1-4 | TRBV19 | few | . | TGTGCCAGTAGTATGACGGACCTAGCCAATGAAAAACTGTTTTTT | CASSMTDLANEKLFF
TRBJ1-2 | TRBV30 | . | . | TGTGCCTGGGACTTCAACTATGGCTACACCTTC | CAWDFNYGYTF
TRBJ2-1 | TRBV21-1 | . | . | TGTGCCAGCAGCAGATGCGGGGGATGTCCCTACAATGAGCAGTTCTTC | CASSRCGGCPYNEQFF
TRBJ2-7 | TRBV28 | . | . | TGTGCCAGCAGTTTGGGCAGATACTACGAGCAGTACTTC | CASSLGRYYEQYF
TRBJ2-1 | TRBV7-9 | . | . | TGTGCCAGCAGCTTAGGGTCAAGCAACAATGAGCAGTTCTTC | CASSLGSSNNEQFF
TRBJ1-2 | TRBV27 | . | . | TGTGCCAGCAGCCTGGTAGGGGGTTACTATGGCTACACCTTC | CASSLVGGYYGYTF
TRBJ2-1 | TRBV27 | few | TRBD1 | TGTGCCAGCAGTTCAGGGGGCTGGTACAATGAGCAGTTCTTC | CASSSGGWYNEQFF
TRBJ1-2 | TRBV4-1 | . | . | TGCGCCAGCAGCCAAGAGGCAGGGTGGAATGGCTACACCTTC | CASSQEAGWNGYTF
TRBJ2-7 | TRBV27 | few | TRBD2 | TGTGCCAGCAGTCTTTACCCCGGGACTAGCGGCCGATACGAGCAGTACTTC | CASSLYPGTSGRYEQYF
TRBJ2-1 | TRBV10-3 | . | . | TGTGCCATCAGTGGGAACTCAGGGGACTCCTACAATGAGCAGTTCTTC | CAISGNSGDSYNEQFF
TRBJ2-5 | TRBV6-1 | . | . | TGTGCCAGCAGTGAGCTGTCTGAACAGAATCAAGAGACCCAGTACTTC | CASSELSEQNQETQYF
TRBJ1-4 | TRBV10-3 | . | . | TGTGCCATCAGTGAGGGTCGGGAGGAAAAACTGTTTTTT | CAISEGREEKLFF
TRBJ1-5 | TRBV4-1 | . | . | TGCGCCAGCAGCCAAGGGCGGGGCTGGAGCAATCAGCCCCAGCATTTT | CASSQGRGWSNQPQHF
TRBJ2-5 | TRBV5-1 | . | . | TGCGCCAGCAGCTTCGGGTTGGAGACCCAGTACTTC | CASSFGLETQYF
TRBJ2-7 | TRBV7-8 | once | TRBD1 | TGTGCCAGCAGCCTTAACACCGGGACAGGGTTGGAAGAGCAGTACTTC | CASSLNTGTGLEEQYF
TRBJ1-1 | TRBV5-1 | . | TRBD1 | TGCGCCAGCAGCTCCGGACAGGCGGTGTTATCGTCAGAAGCTTTCTTT | CASSSGQAVLSSEAFF
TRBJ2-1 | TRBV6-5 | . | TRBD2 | TGTGCCAGCAGTTACTCCCGACTAGCGGGAGAGGATGAGCAGTTCTTC | CASSYSRLAGEDEQFF
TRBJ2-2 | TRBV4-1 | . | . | TGCGCCAGCAGCCAGGGGGCGGACACCGGGGAGCTGTTTTTT | CASSQGADTGELFF
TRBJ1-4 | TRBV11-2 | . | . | TGTGCCAGCAGCTTAGATACAACTAATGAAAAACTGTTTTTT | CASSLDTTNEKLFF
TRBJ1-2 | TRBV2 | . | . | TGTGCCAGCAGTGAAGCGAGGCTCTATGGCTACACCTTC | CASSEARLYGYTF
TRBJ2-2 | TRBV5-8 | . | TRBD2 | TGTGCCAGCAGCTTGGCCTTGGTAGCGGGGAACACCGGGGAGCTGTTTTTT | CASSLALVAGNTGELFF
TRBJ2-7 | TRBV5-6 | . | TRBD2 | TGTGCCAGCAGCTTATCGGGGGGAACCTACGAGCAGTACTTC | CASSLSGGTYEQYF
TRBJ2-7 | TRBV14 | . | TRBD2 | TGTGCCAGCAGCCCGACTAGCGGGAGGTACGAGCAGTACTTC | CASSPTSGRYEQYF
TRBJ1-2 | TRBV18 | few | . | TGTGCCAGCTCACCACCGGAGGAGAACTATGGCTACACCTTC | CASSPPEENYGYTF
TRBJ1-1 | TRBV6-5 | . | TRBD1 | TGTGCCAGCGTGGACAGGGGCCTGAACACTGAAGCTTTCTTT | CASVDRGLNTEAFF
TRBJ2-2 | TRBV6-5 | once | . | TGTGCCAGCAGTTACATGGACAGAACGAACACCGGGGAGCTGTTTTTT | CASSYMDRTNTGELFF
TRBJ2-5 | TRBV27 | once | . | TGTGCCAGCAGTTTCTTTGACAGGATCCAAGAGACCCAGTACTTC | CASSFFDRIQETQYF
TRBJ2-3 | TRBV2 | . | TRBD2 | TGTGCCAGCAGCTCCCAGGGAGGGCTAAGCACAGATACGCAGTATTTT | CASSSQGGLSTDTQYF